Listed below are T cell receptor beta chains from one sample, sequenced in a study of identical twins. TCRdb reprocessed the 5' RACE reads via MiXCR and lists one record per CDR3 protein. The sample comprises roughly 1.6 million distinct CDR3 sequences, less than 35% of which are singletons, and less than 0.35% rests with the top ten. Source material: cord blood. The receptors were sampled from a newborn girl in good health. CDR3s include the opening cysteine and the closing phenylalanine or tryptophan. D genes are given only for firm matches. Part of the rows lack a size; the others show once, few, many or a class for expanded clones.

d_gene	abundance	v_gene	j_gene	CDR3aa	CDR3nt
.	once	TRBV24-1	TRBJ1-5	CATNGADSNQPQHF	TGTGCCACTAACGGAGCTGATAGCAATCAGCCCCAGCATTTT
TRBD2	.	TRBV10-3	TRBJ2-7	CAIKLAGGPGYNEQYF	TGTGCCATCAAGCTAGCGGGAGGGCCGGGTTACAATGAGCAGTACTTC
TRBD1	few	TRBV10-3	TRBJ1-1	CAIGGTDRGKAFF	TGTGCCATCGGAGGGACGGACAGGGGGAAAGCTTTCTTT
.	.	TRBV5-1	TRBJ1-1	CASSLARSQENTEAFF	TGCGCCAGCAGCTTGGCCAGGTCACAGGAGAACACTGAAGCTTTCTTT
.	.	TRBV11-3	TRBJ2-1	CASSLGALFDEQFF	TGTGCCAGCAGCTTAGGTGCCCTTTTTGATGAGCAGTTCTTC
.	.	TRBV5-1	TRBJ2-7	CASSLFAGTNYEQYF	TGCGCCAGCAGCTTGTTCGCCGGGACCAACTACGAGCAGTACTTC
.	few	TRBV7-2	TRBJ1-5	CASSLGGRAGLGQPQHF	TGTGCCAGCAGCTTAGGTGGTAGGGCAGGTCTGGGTCAGCCCCAGCATTTT
.	.	TRBV20-1	TRBJ2-1	CSAHTYNEQFF	TGCAGTGCTCACACCTACAATGAGCAGTTCTTC
.	few	TRBV21-1	TRBJ2-7	CASSKRGPDREYEQYF	TGTGCCAGCAGCAAAAGGGGGCCGGACAGGGAATACGAGCAGTACTTC
.	.	TRBV10-3	TRBJ2-3	CAISRDLTYTDTQYF	TGTGCCATCAGCCGGGACCTAACATACACAGATACGCAGTATTTT
.	.	TRBV11-2	TRBJ1-2	CASAPGGTNYGYTF	TGTGCCAGCGCCCCAGGAGGGACTAACTATGGCTACACCTTC
.	few	TRBV7-2	TRBJ2-3	CASSAGQYTQYF	TGTGCCAGCAGCGCAGGACAGTATACGCAGTATTTT
.	few	TRBV20-1	TRBJ2-5	CSARQIVPETQYF	TGCAGTGCTAGGCAAATAGTGCCAGAGACCCAGTACTTC
.	.	TRBV20-1	TRBJ1-5	CSARGLSGQGNQPQHF	TGCAGTGCTAGAGGCCTTTCGGGGCAGGGCAATCAGCCCCAGCATTTT
.	.	TRBV9	TRBJ2-5	CASSVDAGRETQYF	TGTGCCAGCAGCGTAGATGCAGGGAGGGAGACCCAGTACTTC
.	few	TRBV20-1	TRBJ1-1	CSAREDGRKNTEAFF	TGCAGTGCTAGGGAGGATGGTAGGAAGAACACTGAAGCTTTCTTT
.	.	TRBV4-1	TRBJ1-4	CASSQKEGPGATNEKLFF	TGCGCCAGCAGCCAGAAGGAGGGACCGGGAGCAACTAATGAAAAACTGTTTTTT
.	.	TRBV5-6	TRBJ1-2	CASSFPPGTFGYGYTF	TGTGCCAGCAGCTTTCCCCCCGGGACATTTGGCTATGGCTACACCTTC